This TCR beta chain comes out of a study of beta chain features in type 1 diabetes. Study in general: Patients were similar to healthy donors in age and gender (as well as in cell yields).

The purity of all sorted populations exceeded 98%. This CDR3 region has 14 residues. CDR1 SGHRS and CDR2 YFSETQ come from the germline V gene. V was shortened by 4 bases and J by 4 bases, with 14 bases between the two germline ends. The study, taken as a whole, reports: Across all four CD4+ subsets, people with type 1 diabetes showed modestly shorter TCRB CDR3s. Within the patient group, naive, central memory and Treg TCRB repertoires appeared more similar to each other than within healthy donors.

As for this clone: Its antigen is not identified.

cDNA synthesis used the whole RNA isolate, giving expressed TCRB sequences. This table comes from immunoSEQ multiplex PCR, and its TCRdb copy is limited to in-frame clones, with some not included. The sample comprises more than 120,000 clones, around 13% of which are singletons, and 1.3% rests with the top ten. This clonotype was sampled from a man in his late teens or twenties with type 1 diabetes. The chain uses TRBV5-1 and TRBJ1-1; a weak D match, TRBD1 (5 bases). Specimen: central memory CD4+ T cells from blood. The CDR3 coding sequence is TGCGCCAGCAGCCCTCTTCTCGACAGCACTGAAGCTTTCTTT. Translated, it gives CASSPLLDSTEAFF.